This T cell receptor beta chain was retrieved from a study of Graves' ophthalmopathy and Graves' hyperthyroidism. Study-level background: Specimen type is peripheral blood, obtained at initial diagnosis before any treatment.

Moderate-to-severe activity, CAS at least 3, NOSPECS at least 4 and duration under 3 months characterized donors with ophthalmopathy. Ineligible for inclusion were patients with other autoimmune diseases, uncontrolled infections, pregnancy or lactation. Clinical symptoms and serum thyroxine were used for diagnosis; TRAb, thyroid ultrasound and orbital computed tomography were also relied on. This clonotype was picked up many times. As the template, RNA transcripts were used to amplify TCR beta CDR3 regions. Second-round multiplex PCR came after first-round RT-PCR with HTBI primers. TCRdb processed the multiplex PCR reads anew with MiXCR; each CDR3 protein has one entry. The profile shows some 210,000 distinct CDR3 sequences, under 30% of them singletons. The source of this sequence is a man aged 50-60 years with Graves' ophthalmopathy. The specimen was peripheral blood.

CDR3 region: CASSFGPRELFF. CDR3 nucleotide sequence: TGTGCCAGCAGTTTTGGGCCGCGGGAGCTGTTTTTT. The chain carries TRBV12-3 or TRBV12-4 and TRBJ2-2; D gene ambiguous. The V end was cut by 3 bases, the J end by 9 bases, with 8 bases between. This CDR3 contains 12 residues.